The clone carrying this T cell receptor (beta chain) was seen ten or more times. The study recruited people aged about 18 to 90 years across around 24 US areas. Which cohort a participant joined came from the clinical history participants gave. This sample is drawn from a study of blood T cell repertoires in COVID-19. The overall study: Samples of COVID-19 (acute and convalescent) were obtained from the United States, Italy and Spain. Sources were T cells, B-cell-depleted T cells, or PBMCs; the material itself was cDNA or gDNA.

The CDR3 runs 13 residues. V was cut by 6 bases and J by 3 bases, with 11 bases left in between. Germline V CDR1 and CDR2: MNHEY, SMNVEV (reference sequence). Produced via immunoSEQ multiplex PCR; TCRdb's table is partial and in-frame only. The data show approximately 400,000 clones, with about 89% seen just once and 1% to 1.5% held by the top ten. The chain uses TRBV27 and TRBJ1-1, with D tentatively TRBD1 (6 bases). The sequence derives from a man aged 30 to 39 who had recovered from COVID-19. The sample comprised PBMCs or T cells enriched from blood (not recorded which). DNA for the CDR3: TGTGCCAGCAGGGACAGCTCCTACACTGAAGCTTTCTTT. Residues: CASRDSSYTEAFF.